This T cell receptor (beta chain) was sequenced during a study of T cells in localized non-small cell lung cancer. Whole-study results and caveats: Uninvolved adjacent lung, not tumor, had the highest T cell clonality.

This clone was found a few times. Its cognate antigen is unknown. The repertoire was sequenced with immunoSEQ multiplex PCR; TCRdb's copy has only in-frame clones and lacks some. The repertoire has 1,500 to 2,000 clones, roughly 25% of them found once; the top ten carry over 10%. CDR1 MGHRA and CDR2 YSYEKL come from the germline V gene. V was clipped by 4 bases and J by 5 bases, with 11 bases between them. The CDR3 totals 13 residues. The sequencing here drew on lung tumor tissue, taken before any cancer treatment. The TCR comes from a woman aged 40-69 years with stage II lung adenocarcinoma. The chain employs TRBV4-1 and TRBJ1-1; D not certain. The CDR3 DNA follows: TGCGCCAGCAGCCCCCCAAGCCGGACTGAAGCTTTCTTT. It yields the protein CASSPPSRTEAFF.